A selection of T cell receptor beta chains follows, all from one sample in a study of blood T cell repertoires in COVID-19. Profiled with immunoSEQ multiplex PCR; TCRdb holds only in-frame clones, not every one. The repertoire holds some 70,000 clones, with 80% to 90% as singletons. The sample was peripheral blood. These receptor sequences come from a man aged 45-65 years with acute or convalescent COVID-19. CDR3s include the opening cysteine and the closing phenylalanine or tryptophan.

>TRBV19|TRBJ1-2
CASKSGEGRYGYTF
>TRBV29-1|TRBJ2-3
CSVEDSSTDTQYF
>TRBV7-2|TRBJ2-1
CASSLVTSEYNEQFF
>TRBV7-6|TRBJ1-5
CASSLGEGTGQPQHF
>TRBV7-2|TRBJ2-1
CASSPTWEAYNEQFF
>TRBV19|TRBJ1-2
CASSALGQLNYGYTF
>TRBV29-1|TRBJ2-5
CSAGSEETQYF
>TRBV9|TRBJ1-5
CASSVGGGSGQPQHF
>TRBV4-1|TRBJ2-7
CASSLEQGAGREQYF
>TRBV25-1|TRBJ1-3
CASSAHSGNTIYF
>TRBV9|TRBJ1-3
CASSVEGGKSSGNTIYF
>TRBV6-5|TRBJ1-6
CASIDWDRTYSPLHF
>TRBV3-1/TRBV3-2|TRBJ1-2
CASSPRRAGVQYGYTF
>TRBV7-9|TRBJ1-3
CASSLGGAGNTIYF
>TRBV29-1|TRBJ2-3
CSVEGPTRSTDTQYF
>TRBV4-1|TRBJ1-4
CASSQVGGVWEKLFF
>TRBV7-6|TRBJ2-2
CASSPQAGGSAGELFF
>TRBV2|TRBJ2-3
CASSSWTGFTDTQYF
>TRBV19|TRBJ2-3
CASTNPTGGTDTQYF
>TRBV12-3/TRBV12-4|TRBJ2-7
CASSPRHEQYF
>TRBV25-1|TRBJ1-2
CASSPPGHNFYGYTF
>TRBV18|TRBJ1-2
CASSPGQQANYGYTF
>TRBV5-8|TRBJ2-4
CASSYHRGQNIQYF
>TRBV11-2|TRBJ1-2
CASSPKPGTPEAGYTF
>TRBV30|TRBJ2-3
CAWTSGRTSTDTQYF
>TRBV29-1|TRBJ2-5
CSLSTGGGGTQYF
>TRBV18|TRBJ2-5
CASSPGQGGLWETQYF
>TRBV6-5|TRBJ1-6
CASSYSRNSPLHF
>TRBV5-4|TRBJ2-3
CASSSGTSGRAAYTQYF
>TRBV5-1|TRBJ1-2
CASSLPQGSYTF
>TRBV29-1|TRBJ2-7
CSVLPGTGLYEQYF
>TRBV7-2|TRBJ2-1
CASSLAGVSSYNEQFF
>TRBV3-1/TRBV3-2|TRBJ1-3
CASSRPGGWDTIYF
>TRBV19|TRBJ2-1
CASSIDSGGAGGSYNEQFF
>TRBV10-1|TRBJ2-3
CASSAGGTDTQYF
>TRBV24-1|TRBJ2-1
CATSGTHYNEQFF
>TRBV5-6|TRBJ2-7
CASSLGAGSYEQYF
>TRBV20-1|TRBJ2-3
CSAAPGDTQYF
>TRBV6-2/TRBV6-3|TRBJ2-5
CASSHLVTKETQYF
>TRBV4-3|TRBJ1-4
CASSQADRTNEKLFF
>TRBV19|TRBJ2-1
CASSTQSGANEQFF
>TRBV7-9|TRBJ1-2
CASSQRGYNYGYTF
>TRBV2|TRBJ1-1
CASSAQGLEAFF